Listed below are T cell receptor beta chains from one sample, sequenced in a study of spatial heterogeneity in lung cancer. MiXCR was run by TCRdb on the 5' RACE reads, yielding one entry per CDR3 protein. This sample yields 80,000 to 95,000 distinct CDR3 sequences, of which roughly 10% are seen a single time; about 7.1% belongs to the top ten. Specimen: PBMCs, collected at surgery. These TCRs come from a male donor with early-stage non-small cell lung cancer. Each CDR3 is given with its conserved first and last residue. A D gene is named only where the DNA matches it firmly. Clone size appears in some rows only: once, few, many, or a class for an expanded clone.

TRBJ1-1	NA	many	TRBV29-1	TGCAGCGTTGAAGATCCGTTGAACACTGAAGCTTTCTTT	CSVEDPLNTEAFF
TRBJ1-2	NA	few	TRBV2	TGTGCCAGCAGTGACAGGGGTACTAACTATGGCTACACCTTC	CASSDRGTNYGYTF
TRBJ2-1	TRBD2	NA	TRBV6-1	TGTGCCAGCAGTGAACCGGTCGCGGGGGACAATGAGCAGTTCTTC	CASSEPVAGDNEQFF
TRBJ2-2	TRBD2	few	TRBV7-9	TGTGCCAGCAGACGCCCCTGGGAGGGTACCGGGGAGCTGTTTTTT	CASRRPWEGTGELFF
TRBJ2-1	TRBD2	NA	TRBV20-1	TGCAGTGCTAGAGAAAGACTAGCGGGGGGGAATGAGCAGTTCTTC	CSARERLAGGNEQFF
TRBJ2-2	NA	NA	TRBV28	TGTGCCAACACCCGGGGCACCGGGGAGCTGTTTTTT	CANTRGTGELFF
TRBJ1-2	NA	few	TRBV6-6	TGTGCCAGCAGTCCCCGACAGGAAAGTGGCTACACCTTC	CASSPRQESGYTF
TRBJ1-6	NA	few	TRBV6-5	TGTGCCAGCAGTTACTCTGGCGGGACGGGATCACCCCTCCACTTT	CASSYSGGTGSPLHF
TRBJ2-6	NA	NA	TRBV27	TGTGCCAGCAGTTTGGATGGGGCCAACGTCCTGACTTTC	CASSLDGANVLTF
TRBJ1-5	TRBD1	few	TRBV6-1	TGTGCCACGACTAAAATAACAGGGACAGGGAATCGTCAGCCCCAGCATTTT	CATTKITGTGNRQPQHF
TRBJ2-7	NA	few	TRBV2	TGTGCCAGCAGTCACCTAGCCGCTACCTACGAGCAGTACTTC	CASSHLAATYEQYF
TRBJ2-1	TRBD2	NA	TRBV11-2	TGTGCCAGCAGCTCCACCGGGACTAGCGCTTTAAATGAGCAGTTCTTC	CASSSTGTSALNEQFF
TRBJ1-1	NA	many	TRBV5-1	TGCGCCAGCAGCTTGGAGGCGGGCGCGAACACTGAAGCTTTCTTT	CASSLEAGANTEAFF
TRBJ2-6	TRBD1	NA	TRBV5-4	TGTGCCAGCAGCTTGGAATGGCGAGGGGGCATCTCTGAGGCCAACGTCCTGACTTTC	CASSLEWRGGISEANVLTF
TRBJ2-2	TRBD1	NA	TRBV30	TGTGCCTGGAGCCGGGACAGCTTTTCCACCGGGGAGCTGTTTTTT	CAWSRDSFSTGELFF
TRBJ2-1	NA	NA	TRBV24-1	TGTGCCACCAGTGAGTCGGGCTTCGGGCTTCATGAGCAGTTCTTC	CATSESGFGLHEQFF
TRBJ2-7	NA	few	TRBV24-1	TGTGCCACCAGTGCCGCCGGGACACAACCCTACGAGCAGTACTTC	CATSAAGTQPYEQYF
TRBJ1-3	TRBD1	NA	TRBV7-9	TGTGCCAGCAGCTTAATGAGACAGGGCGGAAACACCATATATTTT	CASSLMRQGGNTIYF
TRBJ2-3	TRBD1	few	TRBV7-3	TGTGCCAGCAGCCGGGACAGGTTGCCAGATACGCAGTATTTT	CASSRDRLPDTQYF
TRBJ2-1	NA	many	TRBV9	TGTGCCAGCAGCGTAGGGCTAGCCTTAGACTCCTACAATGAGCAGTTCTTC	CASSVGLALDSYNEQFF
TRBJ2-5	TRBD2	few	TRBV4-3	TGCGCCAGCAGCCAAGCCCTGGCGGGGGGGGAAGAGACCCAGTACTTC	CASSQALAGGEETQYF
TRBJ1-1	NA	many	TRBV29-1	TGCAGCGTTGAAGGACAGGTTAACACTGAAGCTTTCTTT	CSVEGQVNTEAFF
TRBJ1-6	NA	NA	TRBV3-1	TGTGCCAGCAGTCACGGGCAGGGAGGTTCACCCCTCCACTTT	CASSHGQGGSPLHF